One T cell receptor beta chain is described in this entry. Antigen unknown. TCRdb reprocessed the 5' RACE reads via MiXCR and lists one record per CDR3 protein. The sample has tens of thousands of distinct CDR3 sequences; about 13% are singletons. This sample was included in a study of T-cell memory formation after mild COVID-19. Study findings and constraints: Pre-infection memory held some responding clones, suggesting pre-existing cross-reactive T cells responded. Clones which contracted sat mainly in CM and EM if CD4+, and in EMRA if CD8+. CD4+ bias marked clones expanding day 15 to 37, unlike balanced contracting clones.

The germline V and J ends were trimmed by 4 bases and 7 bases, with 10 bases remaining between them. The CDR3 contains 13 residues. Germline V gene data show CDR1 as LGHNA and CDR2 as YSLEER. The source material was PBMCs or a T cell subset sorted from them (not recorded which). J is TRBJ1-4 and V is TRBV4-3; D not certain. This TCR came from a man in his late teens or twenties who had mild COVID-19 (a few samples of this study predate the infection). Cell type and time point are not known. CDR3 amino acids: CASSRTVSEKLFF. CDR3 bases: TGCGCCAGCAGCCGCACCGTGAGTGAAAAACTGTTTTTT.